This T cell receptor (beta chain) appears in the sequencing data of a study of T cell responses to AZD1222 COVID-19 vaccine. Study results and limitations: Among AZD1222 vaccinees, only 6 or 7 were seropositive at baseline.

This table comes from immunoSEQ multiplex PCR, and its TCRdb copy is limited to in-frame clones, with some not included. The profile shows about 170,000 clones, 90% to 95% of them singletons. As regards this clone: Its antigen is unidentified.

Germline V gene lookup returns CDR1 MGHRA and CDR2 YSYEKL. This CDR3 has 15 amino acids. V lost 5 bases, J lost 6 bases, and 12 bases stayed unmatched. The sample here was peripheral blood, taken on day 0 of AZD1222 vaccination. The chain carries TRBV4-1 and TRBJ1-2; the match to TRBD1 covers 7 bases. This TCR was recovered from an adult in good health. This CDR3 is CASSFRTGDLDGYTF. The CDR3 DNA follows: TGCGCCAGCAGCTTTCGGACAGGTGACTTGGATGGCTACACCTTC.